The following is a T cell receptor beta chain sequence with its context. Antigen: not known. The data stem from a study of shared clonotypes between healthy human individuals. Study outcomes and limitations: Only blood samples were collected, and tissue repertoires likely differ. Even with large depth, rarefaction showed that sorted-subset sequencing was incomplete. Larger estimated richness was generally recorded for naive subsets relative to memory subsets.

Germline lookup yields CDR1 SNHLY and CDR2 FYNNEI. The CDR3 runs to 16 residues. V lost 6 bases, J lost 3 bases, and 11 bases stayed unmatched. Each subset's genomic DNA was split evenly across several immunoSEQ plates. Assay used: immunoSEQ multiplex PCR; TCRdb lists only in-frame clones, some missing. The sample carries some 1.5 million clones, 95% to 99% recorded once. The sequencing input was naive CD4+ T cells sorted from blood. Subset given: CD45RA+ positively selected. This sequence was found in a man aged 25-45 years in good health. This chain joins TRBV2 and TRBJ1-5, with 7 bases identical to TRBD1. This CDR3 is CASSLTGAKDNQPQHF. CDR3 sequence (DNA): TGTGCCAGCAGCCTTACAGGGGCTAAAGACAATCAGCCCCAGCATTTT. The complete variable domain, with remaining parts taken from reference TRBV2 and TRBJ1-5, reads EPEVTQTPSHQVTQMGQEVILRCVPISNHLYFYWYRQILGQKVEFLVSFYNNEISEKSEIFDDQFSVERPDGSNFTLKIRSTKLEDSAMYFCASSLTGAKDNQPQHFGDGTRLSIL.